This record concerns one T cell receptor (beta chain) sequence. Its antigen remains unidentified. Base qualities were left out, and no much larger clone turns up one base away. These data are taken from a study of Ad26.COV2.S vaccination and SARS-CoV-2 variants (dated by TCRdb to the early 2020s). Regarding the research as a whole: Donors in the vaccine arm were drawn from COV1001, a phase I-IIa trial of Ad26.COV2.S in healthy adults that was multicentre, randomized, double-blind and placebo-controlled. Ad26.COV2.S was administered intramuscularly at 5 x 10^10 or 1 x 10^11 viral particles, either as a single shot or as two shots given 56 days apart. TCRbeta repertoire sequencing served as the tool for gauging how specific and how broad the SARS-CoV-2-reactive T cell receptors were following Ad26.COV2.S vaccination. The TCR-sequenced set comprised around 30 samples: approximately 19 Ad26.COV2.S vaccine recipients, 5 placebo recipients and 8 SARS-CoV-2 convalescent individuals. Trial participants were randomized into five groups of five: low-dose or high-dose Ad26.COV2.S given once or twice, or placebo on both occasions. Investigators did not know the trial group allocation while performing experiments and assessing outcomes. Results and caveats for the whole study, not just this receptor: Higher spike-specific TCR breadth was observed in Ad26.COV2.S recipients than in placebo recipients (P = 0.0014). The authors noted that the TCR breadth and depth analyses may have underestimated total T cell responses. Comparing responses between vaccine doses or regimens was not something the study was powered to do. Comparable non-spike TCR breadth was observed between vaccine and placebo recipients, consistent with only spike being contained in the vaccine. After vaccination, spike-specific CD8+ and CD4+ T cell responses were reported to show substantial breadth.

CDR1 MGHRA and CDR2 YSYEKL were looked up in the germline V gene. The CDR3 goes from the cysteine to the phenylalanine over 13 residues. Just the 39-base CDR3 DNA is kept, in frame starting at base 1. Clipping removes 8 bases from V and 7 bases from J, with 3 as the unmatched junction base count. This specimen's treatment or condition label, per the study, means: roughly 18 received Ad26.COV2.S at low or high dose, single or two shots; 5 received placebo; per-sample allocation not given. Repertoires of vaccine and placebo recipients were sequenced from samples taken on day 63 after the first injection. In Cohort 1b, roughly 26 adults aged 18-55 years were enrolled at a single site in Boston, USA, between 29 July and 7 August 2020. As a vaccine, Ad26.COV2.S was a replication-incompetent adenovirus type 26 vector that expressed a prefusion-stabilized SARS-CoV-2 spike protein derived from the original Wuhan strain.

The immunoSEQ Assay was used to sequence TCRbeta CDR3 regions. After extraction, genomic DNA underwent amplification by bias-controlled multiplex PCR, followed by high-throughput sequencing. The original methods were these. To quantify the absolute abundance of every unique TCRbeta CDR3 region, sequences were collapsed and filtered. T cell fraction was estimated by normalization of TCRbeta template counts to usable DNA, with usable DNA being measured through amplification of reference genes present in all nucleated cells. Repertoire TCRs were annotated as SARS-CoV-2-specific when V gene, CDR3 amino acid sequence and J gene were exactly matched to a known reactive TCR set. The reference SARS-CoV-2 TCR set came from MIRA and was filtered for enrichment in COVID-19-positive ImmuneCODE repertoires, removing public or cross-reactive TCRs. Using the MIRA antigens, annotated TCRs were further analysed by specific ORF or by position within an ORF. Depth was the summed frequency of annotated unique rearrangements, while breadth was defined as annotated unique rearrangements over total unique productive rearrangements. Group comparisons of TCR breadth used two-sided Wilcoxon rank-sum tests. The source is immuneACCESS, and TCRdb retained only in-frame sequences with V and J called. Part of the clones is not carried over; for the studies checked, unresolved V genes explain less than half of this, and the remainder is unexplained. V and J calls and clone size are as listed in that table; D and trimming were resolved from the DNA. Within this sample are 400,000 to 450,000 clones, with over 80% of them counted one time only. The ten most abundant clones make up approximately 1.6% of the sample.

The clonotype was recovered from a person between 18 and 65 years old who received the Ad26.COV2.S COVID-19 vaccine or a placebo. The starting material was peripheral blood, obtained in a trial of Ad26.COV2.S vaccine versus placebo. The V gene is TRBV4-1 and the J gene is TRBJ1-6; TRBD1 lines up with 9 middle nucleotides. The nucleotide sequence is given as TGCGCCAGCGCTGGACAGGGGAATTCACCCCTCCACTTT. This encodes CASAGQGNSPLHF.